The following is a TCR beta chain sequence with its context. Its antigen is undetermined. These data are taken from a study of cytomegalovirus exposure and HLA in healthy donors. The overall study: According to later analysis, the same platform produced the 120 validation and approximately 700 first-cohort repertoires.

The V end was cut by 8 bases, the J end by 1 base, with 14 bases between. The CDR3 spans 14 residues. Germline V gene sequence: CDR1 LNHDA, CDR2 SQIVND (reference sequence). Study results and limitations: Published work reported that the classifier diagnosed cytomegalovirus status with high specificity and sensitivity. The dataset shows that most TCR sequences were rare, while some public TCRs occurred in many donors.

Generated by immunoSEQ multiplex PCR, the TCRdb table keeps only in-frame clones and is missing some. The sample shows 250,000 to 300,000 clones, approximately 86% of them seen only once. The sequence derives from a woman aged 18 to 35 in good health and CMV-seronegative. The sequenced sample consisted of PBMCs. This chain links TRBV19 with TRBJ1-1; weak D call: TRBD1 (6 bases). This chain's CDR3 is CASDRMDRNTEAFF. The CDR3, as DNA: TGTGCCAGTGATCGAATGGACAGGAACACTGAAGCTTTCTTT. The variable domain in full, completed from reference TRBV19 and TRBJ1-1, reads DGGITQSPKYLFRKEGQNVTLSCEQNLNHDAMYWYRQDPGQGLRLIYYSQIVNDFQKGDIAEGYSVSREKKESFPLTVTSAQKNPTAFYLCASDRMDRNTEAFFGQGTRLTVV.